These T cell receptor beta chains were read from a single sample in a study of T cell responses to AZD1222 COVID-19 vaccine. Sequenced by immunoSEQ multiplex PCR; TCRdb stores in-frame clones only, minus some. The sample lists 150,000 to 200,000 clones, roughly 92% occurring once. This material consisted of peripheral blood, taken on day 0 of AZD1222 vaccination. These receptors were taken from an adult in good health. The CDR3 runs from the conserved cysteine through the conserved F or W. The order of the fields is clone size, J gene, V gene, D gene, CDR3 protein, CDR3 DNA. D genes are given only for firm matches. Clone size appears in some rows only: once, few, many, or a class for an expanded clone.

>NA|TRBJ1-5|TRBV11-2|TRBD1
CASSLTQGSQPQHF
TGTGCCAGCAGCTTAACACAGGGGAGTCAGCCCCAGCATTTT
>NA|TRBJ1-6|TRBV9|TRBD1
CASSERAGGPSGSPLHF
TGTGCCAGCAGCGAGAGAGCAGGGGGCCCTTCGGGTTCACCCCTCCACTTT
>NA|TRBJ1-4|TRBV5-6|NA
CASSLTAFNEKLFF
TGTGCCAGCAGCCTGACGGCCTTTAATGAAAAACTGTTTTTT
>NA|TRBJ1-6|TRBV27|NA
CASSPSRVAFNSPLHF
TGTGCCAGCAGTCCATCCCGGGTCGCCTTTAATTCACCCCTCCACTTT
>NA|TRBJ1-4|TRBV18|NA
CASSPPVFRGGAEKLFF
TGTGCCAGCTCACCCCCCGTTTTCCGAGGGGGGGCGGAAAAACTGTTTTTT
>NA|TRBJ2-2|TRBV14|TRBD1
CASSQPGTGPGELFF
TGTGCCAGCAGCCAACCCGGGACAGGGCCCGGGGAGCTGTTTTTT
>NA|TRBJ2-2|TRBV6-2/TRBV6-3|TRBD1
CASSYPLPGTGGAGELFF
TGTGCCAGCAGTTACCCCCTACCCGGGACAGGGGGTGCCGGGGAGCTGTTTTTT
>NA|TRBJ1-1|TRBV28|TRBD1
CASSSLTGGITEAFF
TGTGCCAGCAGTTCCCTCACAGGGGGCATTACTGAAGCTTTCTTT
>once|TRBJ1-1|TRBV5-4|NA
CASSSTVSTEAFF
TGTGCCAGCAGCTCGACAGTTTCCACTGAAGCTTTCTTT
>NA|TRBJ1-1|TRBV4-1|NA
CASSHMPGFNTEAFF
TGCGCCAGCAGCCATATGCCGGGTTTTAACACTGAAGCTTTCTTT
>NA|TRBJ2-3|TRBV7-2|NA
CASSFHTQIDTQYF
TGTGCCAGCAGCTTCCATACACAGATAGATACGCAGTATTTT
>NA|TRBJ1-1|TRBV29-1|NA
CSVVTVNTEAFF
TGCAGCGTGGTGACGGTGAACACTGAAGCTTTCTTT
>NA|TRBJ2-5|TRBV24-1|TRBD1
CATSDPGQGEIQYF
TGTGCCACCAGTGACCCGGGACAGGGAGAAATCCAGTACTTC
>few|TRBJ2-5|TRBV2|NA
CASSRITRTKETQYF
TGTGCCAGCAGCCGAATCACTAGGACCAAAGAGACCCAGTACTTC
>NA|TRBJ1-2|TRBV5-1|NA
CASSLEPGRMDGYTF
TGCGCCAGCAGCTTGGAGCCAGGGAGGATGGATGGCTACACCTTC
>NA|TRBJ2-1|TRBV15|NA
CATSRGEGLSSYNEQFF
TGTGCCACCAGCAGAGGGGAAGGACTCAGCTCCTACAATGAGCAGTTCTTC
>NA|TRBJ1-5|TRBV4-1|NA
CASSQGAPGQPQHF
TGCGCCAGCAGCCAAGGGGCTCCTGGGCAGCCCCAGCATTTT
>NA|TRBJ2-1|TRBV28|TRBD2
CASSFRLSAGVEQFF
TGTGCCAGCAGTTTTAGACTATCAGCGGGAGTTGAGCAGTTCTTC
>NA|TRBJ2-3|TRBV4-1|NA
CASSQVSTDTQYF
TGCGCCAGCAGCCAAGTAAGCACAGATACGCAGTATTTT
>NA|TRBJ1-2|TRBV7-8|TRBD1
CASSQDRGRGYTF
TGTGCCAGCAGCCAAGACAGGGGGCGAGGCTACACCTTC
>NA|TRBJ2-2|TRBV19|TRBD1
CASSGGTGGSNGELFF
TGTGCCAGTAGTGGAGGGACAGGGGGCTCGAACGGGGAGCTGTTTTTT
>NA|TRBJ2-5|TRBV5-1|TRBD1
CASSLASRGRGETQYF
TGCGCCAGCAGCTTGGCTAGCAGGGGGCGAGGGGAGACCCAGTACTTC
>many|TRBJ1-1|TRBV7-2|NA
CASSLEANTEAFF
TGTGCCAGCAGCTTGGAAGCGAACACTGAAGCTTTCTTT
>once|TRBJ2-7|TRBV5-6|NA
CASSTGAGYEQYF
TGTGCCAGCTCTACAGGGGCGGGGTACGAGCAGTACTTC
>NA|TRBJ2-2|TRBV27|NA
CASSFGTGELFF
TGTGCCAGCAGTTTTGGGACCGGGGAGCTGTTTTTT
>NA|TRBJ2-1|TRBV30|NA
CAWGGGSRSYNEQFF
TGTGCCTGGGGAGGGGGTAGCCGCTCCTACAATGAGCAGTTCTTC
>NA|TRBJ1-2|TRBV6-5|NA
CASSPSRSANYGYTF
TGTGCCAGCTCCCCCTCCCGATCAGCGAACTATGGCTACACCTTC
>NA|TRBJ2-3|TRBV24-1|NA
CATGRAGDTQYF
TGTGCCACCGGGAGAGCGGGAGATACGCAGTATTTT
>NA|TRBJ2-1|TRBV15|NA
CATSRDGDSAYNEQFF
TGTGCCACCAGCAGAGATGGGGACTCAGCCTACAATGAGCAGTTCTTC
>NA|TRBJ1-3|TRBV7-2|NA
CASSFRQGHGNTIYF
TGTGCCAGCAGCTTTAGGCAGGGCCATGGAAACACCATATATTTT
>once|TRBJ2-3|TRBV6-2/TRBV6-3|NA
CASSYGQISTDTQYF
TGTGCCAGCAGTTACGGACAGATTAGCACAGATACGCAGTATTTT
>NA|TRBJ2-1|TRBV27|TRBD2
CASSLSLAGVNEQFF
TGTGCCAGCAGTTTATCGTTAGCGGGAGTCAATGAGCAGTTCTTC
>NA|TRBJ1-1|TRBV6-5|NA
CASKQGPVMNTEAFF
TGTGCCAGCAAACAGGGTCCGGTGATGAACACTGAAGCTTTCTTT
>NA|TRBJ2-3|TRBV7-3|NA
CASSLIGGNTDTQYF
TGTGCCAGCAGCTTAATCGGGGGAAACACAGATACGCAGTATTTT
>NA|TRBJ2-3|TRBV6-2/TRBV6-3|TRBD2
CASSYSIWREGFTDTQYF
TGTGCCAGCAGTTACTCGATATGGCGGGAGGGATTCACAGATACGCAGTATTTT
>NA|TRBJ2-2|TRBV7-3|NA
CASSLNGRGRGGELFF
TGTGCCAGCAGCTTAAACGGCAGGGGCAGGGGCGGGGAGCTGTTTTTT
>NA|TRBJ2-1|TRBV6-2/TRBV6-3|NA
CASSYSQATDNEQFF
TGTGCCAGCAGTTACTCCCAGGCCACAGACAATGAGCAGTTCTTC
>NA|TRBJ1-5|TRBV6-1|TRBD1
CASSDPGQGGQPQHF
TGTGCCAGCAGTGATCCCGGACAGGGAGGACAGCCCCAGCATTTT
>NA|TRBJ2-5|TRBV15|TRBD2
CATSREASGGARETQYF
TGTGCCACCAGCAGAGAGGCTAGCGGGGGGGCACGGGAGACCCAGTACTTC
>NA|TRBJ1-2|TRBV12-3/TRBV12-4|NA
CASSSTVTYGYTF
TGTGCCAGCAGTTCAACAGTGACCTATGGCTACACCTTC
>NA|TRBJ1-1|TRBV2|NA
CASIPVRGSEAFF
TGTGCCAGCATCCCGGTCAGGGGTAGCGAAGCTTTCTTT
>NA|TRBJ1-2|TRBV19|NA
CASSNLGGGNYGYTF
TGTGCCAGTAGTAACCTCGGCGGGGGTAACTATGGCTACACCTTC
>NA|TRBJ2-2|TRBV11-2|TRBD2
CASRRLSPIGLAGGELFF
TGTGCCAGCAGACGACTCTCACCGATTGGACTAGCTGGCGGGGAGCTGTTTTTT
>NA|TRBJ1-3|TRBV28|NA
CASRPQVHSGNTIYF
TGTGCCAGCAGGCCACAGGTCCACTCTGGAAACACCATATATTTT
>NA|TRBJ2-7|TRBV29-1|NA
CSAMSHTVYEQYF
TGCAGCGCCATGTCCCATACAGTTTACGAGCAGTACTTC
>NA|TRBJ1-5|TRBV27|NA
CASSLSGGNQPQHF
TGTGCCAGCAGTTTATCGGGGGGCAATCAGCCCCAGCATTTT
>NA|TRBJ2-7|TRBV18|NA
CASSRKQGVSSYEQYF
TGTGCCAGCTCACGAAAACAGGGTGTAAGCTCCTACGAGCAGTACTTC
>NA|TRBJ2-7|TRBV6-1|TRBD1
CASSEGGTGGIFSYEQYF
TGTGCCAGCAGTGAAGGTGGGACAGGGGGAATTTTCTCCTACGAGCAGTACTTC
>NA|TRBJ1-2|TRBV9|NA
CASSVGQGQGNYGYTF
TGTGCCAGCAGCGTAGGGCAGGGGCAGGGTAACTATGGCTACACCTTC
>NA|TRBJ2-5|TRBV9|TRBD2
CASSARLAEETQYF
TGTGCCAGCAGCGCAAGACTAGCGGAAGAGACCCAGTACTTC
>NA|TRBJ2-3|TRBV6-2/TRBV6-3|NA
CASSVIGDTQYF
TGTGCCAGCAGCGTGATTGGAGATACGCAGTATTTT
>once|TRBJ1-2|TRBV18|NA
CASSPRWGDGYTF
TGTGCCAGCTCACCACGGTGGGGAGATGGCTACACCTTC